A selection of T cell receptor beta chains follows, all from one sample in a study of T cell responses to AZD1222 COVID-19 vaccine. Clones were read by immunoSEQ multiplex PCR, and TCRdb kept only the in-frame ones, dropping some. The sample records 110,000 to 150,000 clones, 85% to 95% being singletons. This specimen consisted of peripheral blood, obtained after recovery from COVID-19. Source of these receptors: an adult who had recovered from COVID-19. The CDR3 runs from the conserved cysteine through the conserved F or W. The D gene is left open where the match is weak. Clone size is stated in some rows and not others, as once, few, many or a class when expanded.

j_call | v_call | clone_size | d_call | cdr3_nt | cdr3_aa
TRBJ1-5 | TRBV6-1 | - | - | TGTGCCAGCAGTGAAGCGCCCGGGGGAGGGTTGAGCAATCAGCCCCAGCATTTT | CASSEAPGGGLSNQPQHF
TRBJ2-1 | TRBV6-1 | - | TRBD2 | TGTGCCAGCAGTGGCTCGACTAGCGGGAGGGCCAACTCCTACAATGAGCAGTTCTTC | CASSGSTSGRANSYNEQFF
TRBJ2-1 | TRBV11-3 | - | - | TGTGCCAGCAGCTTAAGGAGCGGAGCCTACAATGAGCAGTTCTTC | CASSLRSGAYNEQFF
TRBJ2-7 | TRBV6-5 | once | - | TGTGCCAGCAGTTACGTCAGATTTGCCTACGAGCAGTACTTC | CASSYVRFAYEQYF
TRBJ1-4 | TRBV18 | once | - | TGTGCCAGCTCACCAGGTAGTACAGCTAATGAAAAACTGTTTTTT | CASSPGSTANEKLFF
TRBJ1-5 | TRBV6-4 | - | - | TGTGCCAGCGCGGCAGCCAGCAATCAGCCCCAGCATTTT | CASAAASNQPQHF
TRBJ2-1 | TRBV3-1/TRBV3-2 | - | - | TGTGCCAGCAGCTGGCGGAGGTATGAGCAGTTCTTC | CASSWRRYEQFF
TRBJ2-2 | TRBV9 | - | TRBD2 | TGTGCCAGCAGCCCGGGACTAGGGAACACCGGGGAGCTGTTTTTT | CASSPGLGNTGELFF
TRBJ1-6 | TRBV6-2/TRBV6-3 | - | - | TGTGCCAGCAGTTTAAAGGGGTATAATTCACCCCTCCACTTT | CASSLKGYNSPLHF
TRBJ2-4 | TRBV10-1 | - | - | TGCGCCAGCAGTGGACGCGGGAATGAGGTCATTCAGTACTTC | CASSGRGNEVIQYF
TRBJ1-5 | TRBV5-1 | - | - | TGCGCCAGCAGCTTGTCCGGCAGGAGCAATCAGCCCCAGCATTTT | CASSLSGRSNQPQHF
TRBJ2-7 | TRBV6-5 | - | TRBD1 | TGTGCCAGCAGCCGAGGGACAGGGGGCGAGCAGTACTTC | CASSRGTGGEQYF
TRBJ2-3 | TRBV9 | - | - | TGTGCCAGCACGCCCGAGCACGATGTAACAGATACGCAGTATTTT | CASTPEHDVTDTQYF
TRBJ2-1 | TRBV4-1 | - | - | TGCGCCAGCAGCCAAGCGGAGCGACACAATGAGCAGTTCTTC | CASSQAERHNEQFF
TRBJ2-7 | TRBV7-2 | - | - | TGTGCCAGCAGCAATCTGAGGGCCCTCTACTTC | CASSNLRALYF
TRBJ2-3 | TRBV19 | - | - | TGTGCCAGTAGTATAGCGGCTACAGATACGCAGTATTTT | CASSIAATDTQYF
TRBJ1-5 | TRBV6-5 | - | - | TGTGCCAGCAGGGGACCGGGGGGTCAGCCCCAGCATTTT | CASRGPGGQPQHF